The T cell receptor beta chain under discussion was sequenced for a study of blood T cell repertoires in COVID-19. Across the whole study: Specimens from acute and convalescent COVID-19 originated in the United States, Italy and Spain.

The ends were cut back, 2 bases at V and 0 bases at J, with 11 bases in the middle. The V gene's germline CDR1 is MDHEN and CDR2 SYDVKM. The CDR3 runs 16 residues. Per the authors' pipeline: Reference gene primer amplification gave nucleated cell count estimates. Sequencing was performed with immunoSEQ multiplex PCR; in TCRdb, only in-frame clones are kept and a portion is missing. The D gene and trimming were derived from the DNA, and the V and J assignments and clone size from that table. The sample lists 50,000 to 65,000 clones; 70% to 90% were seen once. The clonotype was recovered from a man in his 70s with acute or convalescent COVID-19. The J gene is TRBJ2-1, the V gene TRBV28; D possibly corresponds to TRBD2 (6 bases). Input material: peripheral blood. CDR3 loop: CASSLGGASSYNEQFF. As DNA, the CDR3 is TGTGCCAGCAGTTTAGGCGGGGCGAGCTCCTACAATGAGCAGTTCTTC.